This TCR beta chain was obtained from a study of blood T cells in healthy people across ages. Study context: With template switching, about one barcoded beta molecule was captured per two T cells. Study-level findings and limits: Age showed a roughly linear inverse relationship with TCR beta diversity per million T cells. From one million sequenced T cells, diversity estimates were lower bounds.

The use of a sample-barcoded 5' primer and a J-beta primer mix characterized a second PCR of about 7 to 12 cycles. Each sample provided no less than 2.5 million CDR3-containing paired-end reads. TCRdb fed the 5' RACE reads into MiXCR, producing one record per CDR3 protein. This table holds about 930,000 distinct CDR3 sequences, about 29% found once. Comments on this clonotype: Its matching antigen is unknown.

The same specimen was also included in a second study, on T cells of mothers and their children.

Material for sequencing was blood. The TCR comes from a woman in her thirties or forties in good health.

The DNA of the CDR3 is TGTGCCAGCAGCTCAATTTTCGGGACCCACTACGAGCAGTACTTC. It encodes CASSSIFGTHYEQYF. The chain has TRBV5-6 and TRBJ2-7; D is possibly TRBD1 or TRBD2 (5 bases each). From germline, CDR1 is SGHDT and CDR2 YYEEEE. V lost 3 bases and J 3 bases, leaving 16 bases between the germline ends. This CDR3 comprises 15 residues.